Below are 10 T cell receptor beta chains sequenced from a single sample in a study of cytomegalovirus exposure and HLA in healthy donors. It was with 60 Vbeta and 13 Jbeta primers that the PCR ran. TCRdb keeps only in-frame clones here, not all; method: immunoSEQ multiplex PCR. The sample yields 100,000 to 150,000 clones, roughly four fifths seen once. The specimen was PBMCs. These receptors came from an older woman in good health and CMV-seronegative.

This chain connects TRBV6-5 to TRBJ2-2, with D tentatively TRBD2 (5 bases). Trimming shortened V by 8 bases and J by 1 base, and 8 bases separated the two germline ends. CDR1 and CDR2 (germline): MNHEY, SVGAGI. This CDR3 contains 13 residues. CDR3 amino acids: CASGSLNTGELFF. The CDR3 DNA reads as TGTGCCAGCGGGAGTCTGAACACCGGGGAGCTGTTTTTT.

V usage is TRBV1 and J usage is TRBJ2-1; the table calls TRBD1, which could not be checked here. TRBV1 is flagged as a pseudogene. CDR3 length equals 17 residues. CDR3 region: CTSSRPGQLNSYNEQFF. The CDR3 DNA reads as TGCACCAGCAGCCGACCCGGACAGCTAAATTCCTACAATGAGCAGTTCTTC.

This clone appeared once. The rearrangement uses TRBV4-1 and TRBJ2-1, with 7 bases lining up with TRBD1. CDR3 length: 15 residues. The germline CDR1 and CDR2 sequences are MGHRA and YSYEKL. The V gene end was trimmed by 5 bases and the J gene end by 5 bases; junction bases not matched to a gene: 9. The CDR3 coding sequence is TGCGCCAGCAGCAATCTAGGGACAGCAAACAATGAGCAGTTCTTC. Translation: CASSNLGTANNEQFF.

The gene calls are TRBV10-3 and TRBJ2-1; tentatively, D is TRBD2 (5 bases). Germline V gives CDR1 ENHRY, CDR2 SYGVKD. This CDR3 spans 13 amino acids. V shed 3 bases and J shed 9 bases, with 12 bases lying between them. The CDR3 DNA is TGTGCCATCAGTGATGTGGGAGCCAGTGAGCAGTTCTTC. Its protein product is CAISDVGASEQFF.

V and J are TRBV5-4 and TRBJ2-2; TRBD1 matches 10 bases. Germline trimming cut 1 base from V and 6 bases from J; bases unmatched to any gene: 6. The CDR3 consists of 16 residues. The germline V gene has CDR1 SGHNT and CDR2 YYREEE (reference sequence). The CDR3 nucleotides read TGTGCCAGCAGCTTGTTGGACAGGGGGATACCCGGGGAGCTGTTTTTT. It yields the protein CASSLLDRGIPGELFF.

For this clone: Other DNA sequences in the same sample also yield this CDR3. This chain connects TRBV27 to TRBJ1-5; D not certain. V was cut by 0 bases and J by 3 bases, with 3 bases left in between. CDR1 MNHEY and CDR2 SMNVEV come from the germline V gene (reference sequence). CDR3 length equals 13 residues. CDR3 sequence (DNA): TGTGCCAGCAGTTTATCCCTCAATCAGCCCCAGCATTTT. Residues: CASSLSLNQPQHF.

The genes are TRBV11-2 and TRBJ2-6, with D unresolved. The CDR3 is 18 residues long. The germline V gene has CDR1 SGHAT and CDR2 FQNNGV. Trimming removed 5 bases from V and 0 bases from J, with 17 bases in between. The CDR3 here is CASSHLVKGVSGANVLTF. CDR3 DNA sequence: TGTGCCAGCAGCCATCTAGTAAAAGGAGTCTCTGGGGCCAACGTCCTGACTTTC.

The chain is built from TRBV7-9 and TRBJ2-3; 8 nucleotides match TRBD1. This CDR3 has 14 amino acids. Germline CDR1 is SEHNR and CDR2 is FQNEAQ (reference sequence). Trimming at V came to 4 bases and at J to 9 bases, leaving 9 bases not matched to a gene. For the CDR3, the DNA is TGTGCCAGCAGCTCTACAGGGGGAATGAAAACGCAGTATTTT. This sequence encodes CASSSTGGMKTQYF.

V and J are TRBV15 and TRBJ2-3, with a weak D call TRBD1 (5 bases). The CDR3 has 14 residues. Germline CDR1 is LNHNV and CDR2 is YYDKDF (reference sequence). V lost 0 bases and J 5 bases, leaving 9 bases between the germline ends. CDR3 residues: CATSRDGRGDTQYF. The CDR3, as DNA: TGTGCCACCAGCAGAGATGGTAGGGGAGATACGCAGTATTTT.

This clone was seen a few times. V usage is TRBV5-4 and J usage is TRBJ2-1; 12 bases align to TRBD2. CDR1 is SGHNT and CDR2 is YYREEE in the germline V gene (reference sequence). The V gene end was trimmed by 0 bases and the J gene end by 6 bases; junction bases not matched to a gene: 4. This CDR3 comprises 16 residues. CDR3 residues: CASSLGTSGRSNEQFF. CDR3 DNA: TGTGCCAGCAGCTTGGGAACTAGCGGGAGGAGCAATGAGCAGTTCTTC.